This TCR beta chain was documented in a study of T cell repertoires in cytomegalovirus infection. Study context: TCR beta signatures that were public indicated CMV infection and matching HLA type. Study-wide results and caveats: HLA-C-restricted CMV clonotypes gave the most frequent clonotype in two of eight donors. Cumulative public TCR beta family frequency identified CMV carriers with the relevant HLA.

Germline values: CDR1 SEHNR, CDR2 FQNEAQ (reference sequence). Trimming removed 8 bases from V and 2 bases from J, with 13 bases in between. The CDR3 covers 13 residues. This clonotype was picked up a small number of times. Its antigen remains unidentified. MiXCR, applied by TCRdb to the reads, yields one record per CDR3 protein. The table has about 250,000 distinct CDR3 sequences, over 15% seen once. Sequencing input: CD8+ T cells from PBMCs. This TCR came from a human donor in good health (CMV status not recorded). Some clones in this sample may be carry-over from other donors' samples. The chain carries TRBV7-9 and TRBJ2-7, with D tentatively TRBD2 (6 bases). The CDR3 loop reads CASGGASTYEQYF. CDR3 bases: TGTGCCAGCGGCGGGGCCAGCACCTACGAGCAGTACTTC. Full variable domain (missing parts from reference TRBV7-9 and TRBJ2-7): DTGVSQNPRHKITKRGQNVTFRCDPISEHNRLYWYRQTLGQGPEFLTYFQNEAQLEKSRLLSDRFSAERPKGSFSTLEIQRTEQGDSAMYLCASGGASTYEQYFGPGTRLTVT.